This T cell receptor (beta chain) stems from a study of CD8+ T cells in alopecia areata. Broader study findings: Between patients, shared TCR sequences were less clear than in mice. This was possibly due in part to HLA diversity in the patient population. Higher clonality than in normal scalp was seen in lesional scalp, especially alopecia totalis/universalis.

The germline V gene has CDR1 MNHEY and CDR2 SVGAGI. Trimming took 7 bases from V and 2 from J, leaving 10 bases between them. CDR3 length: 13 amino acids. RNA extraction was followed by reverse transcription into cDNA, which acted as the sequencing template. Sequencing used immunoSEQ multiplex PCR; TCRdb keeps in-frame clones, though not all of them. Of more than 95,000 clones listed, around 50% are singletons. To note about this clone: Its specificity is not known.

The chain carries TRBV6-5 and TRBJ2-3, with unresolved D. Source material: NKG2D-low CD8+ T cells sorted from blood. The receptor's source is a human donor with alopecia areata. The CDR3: CASKTGSTDTQYF. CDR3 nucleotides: TGTGCCAGCAAAACTGGCTCCACAGATACGCAGTATTTT.